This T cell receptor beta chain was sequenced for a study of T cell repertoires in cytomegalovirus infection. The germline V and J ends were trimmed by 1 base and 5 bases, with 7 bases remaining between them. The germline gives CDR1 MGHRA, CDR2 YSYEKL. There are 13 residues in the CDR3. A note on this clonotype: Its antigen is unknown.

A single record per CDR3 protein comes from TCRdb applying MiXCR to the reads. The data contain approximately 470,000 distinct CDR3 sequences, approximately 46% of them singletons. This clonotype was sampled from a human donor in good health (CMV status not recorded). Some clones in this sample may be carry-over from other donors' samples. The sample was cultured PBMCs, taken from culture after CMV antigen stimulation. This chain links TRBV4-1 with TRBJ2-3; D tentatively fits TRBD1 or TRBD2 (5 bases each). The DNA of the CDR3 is TGCGCCAGCAGCCAAGTGGGGGTAGATACGCAGTATTTT. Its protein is CASSQVGVDTQYF.